This T cell receptor beta chain is drawn from a study of blood T cell repertoires in COVID-19. At the level of the study: The United States, Italy and Spain provided the acute and convalescent COVID-19 samples.

Ages ranged from about 18 to 89 years, with residence in 24 US areas. Original methodology: Reference gene primer amplification gave nucleated cell count estimates. Profiling relied on immunoSEQ multiplex PCR, and the TCRdb table lists in-frame clones only, not all of them. The V and J calls and the clone size are those of that table, but D and trimming were determined from the DNA. The sample includes almost 250,000 clones, 75% to 85% seen only once; the top ten take over 7.5%. The source material was PBMCs or T cells enriched from blood (not recorded which). This TCR derives from a woman between 50 and 59 years old with acute COVID-19.

As DNA, the CDR3 is TGCGCCAGCAGCCATATGGGACAGGATACTGAAGCTTTCTTT. Its protein product is CASSHMGQDTEAFF. The chain carries TRBV4-1 and TRBJ1-1; 8 bases are shared with TRBD1. There are 14 residues in the CDR3. CDR1 is MGHRA, CDR2 YSYEKL, per germline. V was clipped by 3 bases and J by 5 bases; unmatched bases: 5.